These 22 T cell receptor beta chains were all obtained from the same sample, sequenced in a study of Ad26.COV2.S vaccination and SARS-CoV-2 variants. Sequencing used immunoSEQ multiplex PCR; TCRdb keeps in-frame clones, though not all of them. The sample shows hundreds of thousands of clones, more than 75% of them seen only once. Regarding treatment: around 19 received Ad26.COV2.S at low or high dose, single or two shots; roughly five received placebo; per-sample allocation not given. Sampling occurred on day 63 after the first vaccine or placebo injection. The sequences come from peripheral blood, collected in a trial of Ad26.COV2.S vaccine versus placebo. The receptors originated from a person between 18 and 65 years old who received the Ad26.COV2.S COVID-19 vaccine or a placebo.

The rearrangement uses TRBV7-3 and TRBJ1-6, with no clear D. V gave up 1 base and J gave up 10 bases, with 8 bases separating them. The CDR3 is 13 residues long. CDR1 and CDR2 (germline): SGHTA, FQGTGA. CDR3 nucleotide sequence: TGTGCCAGCAGCTTAAGGCCAGACTCACCCCTCCACTTT. This encodes CASSLRPDSPLHF.

The chain uses TRBV10-3 and TRBJ1-1; D might be TRBD1 (5 bases). This CDR3 region has 13 residues. Germline CDR1 is ENHRY and CDR2 is SYGVKD. V was shortened by 10 bases and J by 5 bases, with 17 bases between the two germline ends. The DNA of the CDR3 is TGTGCCACTGGGAGGGGCGGGGGGACTGAAGCTTTCTTT. Encoded protein: CATGRGGGTEAFF.

J is TRBJ2-7 and V is TRBV5-8; no reliable D call. V was trimmed by 1 base and J by 5 bases, leaving 22 bases between them. Germline V lookup: CDR1 SGHTS, CDR2 YDEGEE. The CDR3 contains 17 residues. CDR3 in amino acids: CASSLWKSADVNHEQYF. As DNA, the CDR3 is TGTGCCAGCAGCTTGTGGAAAAGTGCGGACGTTAATCACGAGCAGTACTTC.

This clone appeared once. The CDR3 spells CASSAGLGTPNEQFF. The CDR3 DNA reads as TGTGCCAGCAGCGCTGGCTTGGGAACCCCCAATGAGCAGTTCTTC. This chain connects TRBV3-1 (or the pseudogene TRBV3-2) to TRBJ2-1; D is ambiguous. V lost 5 bases, J lost 6 bases, and 17 bases lay in between. The CDR3 has 15 amino acids. In germline, CDR1 is LGHDT, CDR2 YNNKEL (reference sequence).

V usage is TRBV4-3 and J usage is TRBJ2-7; 9 nucleotides agree with TRBD2. Germline V gene lookup returns CDR1 LGHNA and CDR2 YSLEER. The trim removed 1 base at V and 6 bases at J, leaving 7 bases unmatched. CDR3 length: 15 residues. The CDR3 spells CASSQVPSGAGEQYF. The CDR3 nucleotides read TGCGCCAGCAGCCAAGTACCTAGCGGGGCGGGCGAGCAGTACTTC.

The chain uses TRBV2 and TRBJ2-4; D is unresolved. Trimming took 2 bases from V and 0 from J, leaving 11 bases between them. Germline CDR1 reads SNHLY; CDR2 reads FYNNEI. This CDR3 region has 16 residues. The CDR3 is CASSEIADVAKNIQYF. DNA for the CDR3: TGTGCCAGCAGTGAAATAGCTGATGTAGCCAAAAACATTCAGTACTTC.

The genes are TRBV6-2 or TRBV6-3 and TRBJ1-5; tentatively, D is TRBD1 (5 bases). The CDR3 spans 14 residues. V lost 1 base and J 11 bases, leaving 15 bases between the germline ends. The germline gives CDR1 MNHEY, CDR2 SVGEGT. In nucleotides, the CDR3 is TGTGCCAGCAGTTACTTGGGGGAGGGATCCGCCCAGCATTTT. Translation: CASSYLGEGSAQHF.

This chain's CDR3 is CASSVAAGDNEQFF. In nucleotides, the CDR3 is TGTGCCAGCAGCGTTGCAGCGGGAGACAATGAGCAGTTCTTC. The chain joins TRBV9 to TRBJ2-1; TRBD2 matches at 8 bases. J gave up 5 bases and V 2 bases, and 3 bases lay outside the gene matches. The germline V gene has CDR1 SGDLS and CDR2 YYNGEE. This CDR3 comprises 14 residues. The full variable domain, completed using reference TRBV9 and TRBJ2-1, is DSGVTQTPKHLITATGQRVTLRCSPRSGDLSVYWYQQSLDQGLQFLIQYYNGEERAKGNILERFSAQQFPDLHSELNLSSLELGDSALYFCASSVAAGDNEQFFGPGTRLTVL.

In regard to this clone: The same CDR3 is also encoded by other DNA sequences in this sample. This chain connects TRBV5-1 to TRBJ2-5; TRBD1 is a possible D gene (5 bases). In germline, CDR1 is SGHRS, CDR2 YFSETQ. CDR3 length: 13 residues. V dropped 0 bases and J dropped 2 bases, with 5 bases sitting between them. The CDR3 loop is CASSLDRQETQYF. The CDR3 DNA follows: TGCGCCAGCAGCTTGGACAGGCAAGAGACCCAGTACTTC.

This clone came up once. The chain carries TRBV5-1 and TRBJ1-1, with TRBD1 matching over 10 bases. The CDR3 sequence is 17 residues long. Germline trimming cut 7 bases from V and 1 base from J; bases unmatched to any gene: 13. Looked up from germline, CDR1 is SGHRS and CDR2 is YFSETQ. The CDR3 region is CASSARDRGHPNTEAFF. The CDR3 DNA follows: TGCGCCAGCTCGGCGCGGGACAGGGGACACCCGAACACTGAAGCTTTCTTT.

The V call is TRBV5-1, the J call TRBJ1-2, with D possibly being TRBD1 (5 bases). CDR1 and CDR2 (germline): SGHRS, YFSETQ. The CDR3 consists of 12 residues. V dropped 5 bases and J dropped 4 bases, with 9 bases sitting between them. The CDR3: CASRTGGYGYTF. The CDR3 DNA follows: TGCGCCAGCAGGACGGGGGGCTATGGCTACACCTTC.

V is TRBV19 and J is TRBJ2-3; TRBD1 agrees at 9 bases. The CDR3 covers 20 residues. The germline V gene has CDR1 LNHDA and CDR2 SQIVND (reference sequence). With V trimmed by 2 bases and J by 0 bases, 15 bases remained unmatched. The CDR3 loop is CASSIRTGVPQERSTDTQYF. In DNA, the CDR3 is TGTGCCAGTAGTATAAGGACAGGGGTTCCTCAGGAGAGAAGCACAGATACGCAGTATTTT.

CDR3 protein: CAISAIDQQLGDEQFF. CDR3 bases: TGTGCCATCAGTGCTATCGACCAACAGCTTGGAGATGAGCAGTTCTTC. This sequence joins TRBV10-3 and TRBJ2-1; no firm D call. The germline gives CDR1 ENHRY, CDR2 SYGVKD. This CDR3 has 16 residues. V was cut by 4 bases and J by 8 bases, with 21 bases left in between.

V and J are TRBV21-1 and TRBJ2-1; no DNA check was done on the table's D call, TRBD1. TRBV21-1 is given as a pseudogene. This CDR3 has 18 residues. The CDR3 sequence is CASSKRVGHLISYNEQFF. As DNA, the CDR3 is TGTGCCAGCAGCAAAAGGGTTGGACACCTCATCTCCTACAATGAGCAGTTCTTC.

The chain links TRBV7-3 to TRBJ2-3, with TRBD2 matching over 9 bases. Germline CDR1 and CDR2: SGHTA and FQGTGA. V lost 5 bases, J lost 2 bases, and 11 bases stayed unmatched. CDR3 length equals 17 residues. The CDR3 loop is CASSNPGSGGITDTQYF. CDR3 DNA: TGTGCCAGCAGCAACCCGGGAAGCGGGGGGATCACAGATACGCAGTATTTT.

This clone was recorded only once. CDR3 protein: CSARDTYYTF. CDR3 bases: TGCAGTGCTAGAGATACTTACTACACCTTC. This rearrangement joins TRBV20-1 to TRBJ1-2, with D unclear. CDR1 and CDR2 (germline): DFQATT, SNEGSKA (reference sequence). Trimming shortened V by 0 bases and J by 10 bases, and 6 bases separated the two germline ends. The CDR3 sequence is 10 residues long.

The chain uses TRBV5-1 and TRBJ1-1, with D uncertain. Per the germline V gene, CDR1 is SGHRS and CDR2 is YFSETQ. Trimming pared 0 bases from V and 7 bases from J, leaving 4 bases between. This CDR3 comprises 11 residues. The CDR3 loop is CASSLDHEAFF. CDR3 in DNA: TGCGCCAGCAGCTTGGACCATGAAGCTTTCTTT.

This chain connects TRBV30 to TRBJ1-2; no clear D. The germline gives CDR1 GTSNPN, CDR2 SVGIG (reference sequence). V was pared by 8 bases and J by 3 bases, with 13 bases between. The CDR3 consists of 12 residues. The CDR3 is CAGFTKDYGYTF. The CDR3 DNA reads TGTGCCGGTTTCACGAAGGACTATGGCTACACCTTC.

The V call is TRBV4-2, the J call TRBJ1-6; no clear D. Germline CDR1 is LGHNA and CDR2 is YNFKEQ. The CDR3 covers 13 residues. Trimming stripped 5 bases from V and 10 bases from J, with 12 bases between. The chain's CDR3 is CASSAELRSPLHF. CDR3 bases: TGTGCCAGCAGCGCTGAGTTGAGGTCACCCCTCCACTTT.

The chain combines TRBV4-2 with TRBJ2-3; either TRBD1 or TRBD2 may supply D (6 bases each). Germline-derived CDR1 and CDR2 are LGHNA and YNFKEQ. V was cut by 4 bases and J by 1 base, with 12 bases left in between. CDR3 length equals 15 residues. This CDR3 reads CASSLGGRGTDTQYF. Here the CDR3 DNA reads TGTGCCAGCAGCCTGGGGGGCCGTGGCACAGATACGCAGTATTTT.

This chain joins TRBV12-3 or TRBV12-4 and TRBJ1-2, with TRBD1 as a possible D gene (5 bases). This CDR3 spans 12 amino acids. The germline V and J ends were trimmed by 7 bases and 4 bases, with 10 bases remaining between them. The CDR3 reads CASTVTGYGYTF. In nucleotides, the CDR3 is TGTGCCAGCACGGTAACAGGCTATGGCTACACCTTC.

The chain is built from TRBV12-5 and TRBJ2-3, with D tentatively TRBD1 (6 bases). The CDR3 has 10 amino acids. V was pared by 5 bases and J by 13 bases, with 10 bases between. Germline-derived CDR1 and CDR2 are LGHNT and FRNRAP. The DNA of the CDR3 is TGTGCTAGTGGTGGTAGACAGGAGTATTTT. It codes for CASGGRQEYF.